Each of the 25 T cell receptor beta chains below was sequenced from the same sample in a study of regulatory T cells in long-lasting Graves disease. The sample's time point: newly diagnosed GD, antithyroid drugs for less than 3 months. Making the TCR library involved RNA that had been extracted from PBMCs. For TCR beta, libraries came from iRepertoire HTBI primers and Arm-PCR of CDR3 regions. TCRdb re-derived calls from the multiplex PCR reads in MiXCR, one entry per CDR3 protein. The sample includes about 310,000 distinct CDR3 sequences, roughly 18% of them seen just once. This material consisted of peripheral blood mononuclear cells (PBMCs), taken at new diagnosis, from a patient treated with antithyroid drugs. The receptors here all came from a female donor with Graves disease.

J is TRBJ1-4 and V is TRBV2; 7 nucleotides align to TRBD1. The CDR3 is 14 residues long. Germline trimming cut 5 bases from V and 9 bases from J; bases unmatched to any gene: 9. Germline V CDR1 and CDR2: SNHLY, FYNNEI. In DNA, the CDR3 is TGTGCCAGCAGTAGCCCCCGGACAGGTCAAAAACTGTTTTTT. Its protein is CASSSPRTGQKLFF.

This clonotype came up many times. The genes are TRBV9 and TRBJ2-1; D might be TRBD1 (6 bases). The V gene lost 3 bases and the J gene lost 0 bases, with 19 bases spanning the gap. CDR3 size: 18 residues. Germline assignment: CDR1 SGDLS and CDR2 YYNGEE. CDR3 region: CASSARGLSASSYNEQFF. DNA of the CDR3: TGTGCCAGCAGCGCTAGGGGGTTAAGCGCCAGCTCCTACAATGAGCAGTTCTTC.

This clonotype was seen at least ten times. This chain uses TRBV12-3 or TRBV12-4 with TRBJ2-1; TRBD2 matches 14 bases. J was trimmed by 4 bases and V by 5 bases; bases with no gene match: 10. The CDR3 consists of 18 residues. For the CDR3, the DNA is TGTGCCAGCAGTCCTCCGGGACTAGCGGGAGTCCGGTACAATGAGCAGTTCTTC. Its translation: CASSPPGLAGVRYNEQFF.

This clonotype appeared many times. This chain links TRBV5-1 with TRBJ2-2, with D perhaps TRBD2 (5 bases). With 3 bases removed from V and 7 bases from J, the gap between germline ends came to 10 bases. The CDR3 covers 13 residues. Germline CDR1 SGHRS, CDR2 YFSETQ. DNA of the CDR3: TGCGCCAGCAGCTCTGGACTTGTCGGGGAGCTGTTTTTT. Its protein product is CASSSGLVGELFF.

CDR3 loop: CASSPRSGGRTYNEQFF. For the CDR3, the DNA is TGTGCCAGCTCACCACGTTCGGGGGGTAGGACCTACAATGAGCAGTTCTTC. The chain is built from TRBV18 and TRBJ2-1, with 7 positions matching TRBD2. CDR1 and CDR2 (germline): KGHSH, LQKENI. After removal of 1 base from V and 2 bases from J, the junction contained 8 bases not matched to a gene. This CDR3 is built from 17 residues.

CDR3 sequence: CGHTGGGEKLFF. CDR3 DNA sequence: TGCGGACATACAGGGGGAGGGGAAAAACTGTTTTTT. V is TRBV20-1 and J is TRBJ1-4; TRBD1 matches 8 bases. The CDR3 covers 12 residues. Germline CDR1 DFQATT, CDR2 SNEGSKA (reference sequence).

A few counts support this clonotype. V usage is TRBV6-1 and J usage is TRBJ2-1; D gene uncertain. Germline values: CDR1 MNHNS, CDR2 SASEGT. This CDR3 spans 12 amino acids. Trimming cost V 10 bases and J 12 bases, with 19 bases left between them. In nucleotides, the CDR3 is TGTGCCACCTCCCCGGGCACCGCATGGCAGTTCTTC. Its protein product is CATSPGTAWQFF.

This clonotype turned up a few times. In nucleotides, the CDR3 is TGTGCCAGCAGCCCGAGGTATCCCTACGAGCAGTACTTC. It translates to CASSPRYPYEQYF. V and J are TRBV6-2 or TRBV6-3 and TRBJ2-7; D ambiguous. The germline CDR1 and CDR2 sequences are MNHEY and SVGEGT. CDR3 length: 13 amino acids. Trimming shortened V by 6 bases and J by 2 bases, and 11 bases separated the two germline ends.

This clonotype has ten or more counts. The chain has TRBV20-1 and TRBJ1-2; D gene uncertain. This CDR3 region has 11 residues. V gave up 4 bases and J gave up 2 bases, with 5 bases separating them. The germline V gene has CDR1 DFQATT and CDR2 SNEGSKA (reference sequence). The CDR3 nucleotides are TGCAGTGCTACACCCAACTATGGCTACACCTTC. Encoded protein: CSATPNYGYTF.

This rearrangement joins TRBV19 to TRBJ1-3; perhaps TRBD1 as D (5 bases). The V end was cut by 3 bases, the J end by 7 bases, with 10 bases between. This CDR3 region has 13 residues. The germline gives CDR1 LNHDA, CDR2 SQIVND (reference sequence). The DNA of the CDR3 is TGTGCCAGTAGTATCACGGGACGGAACACCATATATTTT. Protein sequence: CASSITGRNTIYF.

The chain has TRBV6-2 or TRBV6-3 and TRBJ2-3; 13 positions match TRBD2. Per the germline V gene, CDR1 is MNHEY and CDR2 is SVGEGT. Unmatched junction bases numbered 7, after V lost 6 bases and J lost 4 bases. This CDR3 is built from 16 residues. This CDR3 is CASRPGTSGISDTQYF. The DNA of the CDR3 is TGTGCCAGCAGACCCGGGACTAGCGGGATATCAGATACGCAGTATTTT.

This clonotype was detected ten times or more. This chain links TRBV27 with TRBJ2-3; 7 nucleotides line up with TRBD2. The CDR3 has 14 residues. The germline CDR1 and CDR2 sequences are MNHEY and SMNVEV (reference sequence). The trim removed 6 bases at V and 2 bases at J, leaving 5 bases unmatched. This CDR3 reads CASSPGLPTDTQYF. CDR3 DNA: TGTGCCAGCAGCCCGGGACTACCCACAGATACGCAGTATTTT.

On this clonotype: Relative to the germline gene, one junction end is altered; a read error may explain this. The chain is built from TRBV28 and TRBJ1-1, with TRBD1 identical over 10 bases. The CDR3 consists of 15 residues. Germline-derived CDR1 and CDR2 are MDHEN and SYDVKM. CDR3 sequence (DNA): TGTGCCTGCAGGGCGAGTGGGACAGGGGAGACTGAAGCTTTCTTT. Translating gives CACRASGTGETEAFF.

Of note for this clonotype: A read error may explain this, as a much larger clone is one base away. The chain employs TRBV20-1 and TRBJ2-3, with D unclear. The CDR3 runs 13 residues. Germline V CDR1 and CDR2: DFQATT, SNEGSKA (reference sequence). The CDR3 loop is CGARDEGSDTQYF. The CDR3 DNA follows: TGCGGTGCTAGAGATGAAGGGTCAGATACGCAGTATTTT.

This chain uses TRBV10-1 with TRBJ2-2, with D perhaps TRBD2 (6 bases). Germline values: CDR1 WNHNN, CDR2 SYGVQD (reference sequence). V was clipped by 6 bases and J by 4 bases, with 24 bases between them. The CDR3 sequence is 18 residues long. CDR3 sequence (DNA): TGCGCCAGCAGCGGGACTCATCTAGGGTTTACCTCCACCGGGGAGCTGTTTTTT. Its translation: CASSGTHLGFTSTGELFF.

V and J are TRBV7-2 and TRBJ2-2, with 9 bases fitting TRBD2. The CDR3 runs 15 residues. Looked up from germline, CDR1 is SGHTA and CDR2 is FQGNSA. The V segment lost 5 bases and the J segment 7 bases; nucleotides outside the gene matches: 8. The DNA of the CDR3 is TGTGCCAGCAGCCCTAGCGGGACGCGTGGCGGGGAGCTGTTTTTT. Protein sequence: CASSPSGTRGGELFF.

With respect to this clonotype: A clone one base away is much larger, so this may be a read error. The CDR3 is CASSHGRGVGDTEAFF. CDR3 coding DNA: TGTGCCAGCAGCCATGGACGGGGTGTGGGGGACACTGAAGCTTTCTTT. The V call is TRBV11-3, the J call TRBJ1-1, with D perhaps matching TRBD1 (5 bases). CDR1 SGHNT and CDR2 YENEEA come from the germline V gene. Trimming pared 5 bases from V and 3 bases from J, leaving 19 bases between. There are 16 residues in the CDR3. Complete variable domain (other parts from reference TRBV11-3 and TRBJ1-1): EAGVVQSPRYKIIEKKQPVAFWCNPISGHNTLYWYLQNLGQGPELLIRYENEEAVDDSQLPKDRFSAERLKGVDSTLKIQPAELGDSAVYLCASSHGRGVGDTEAFFGQGTRLTVV.

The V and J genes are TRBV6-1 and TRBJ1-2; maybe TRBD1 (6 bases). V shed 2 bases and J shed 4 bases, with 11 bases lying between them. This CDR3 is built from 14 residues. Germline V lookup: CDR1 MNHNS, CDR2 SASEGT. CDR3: CASSELGAGYGYTF. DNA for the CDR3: TGTGCCAGCAGTGAACTGGGGGCGGGCTATGGCTACACCTTC.

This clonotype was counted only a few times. The chain's CDR3 is CASSATVSSEQYF. CDR3 coding DNA: TGTGCCAGCAGTGCCACAGTATCAAGCGAGCAGTACTTC. V is TRBV25-1 and J is TRBJ2-7, with D unresolved. The CDR3 consists of 13 residues. V was trimmed by 4 bases and J by 6 bases, leaving 13 bases between them. The germline CDR1 and CDR2 sequences are MGHDK and SYGVNS.

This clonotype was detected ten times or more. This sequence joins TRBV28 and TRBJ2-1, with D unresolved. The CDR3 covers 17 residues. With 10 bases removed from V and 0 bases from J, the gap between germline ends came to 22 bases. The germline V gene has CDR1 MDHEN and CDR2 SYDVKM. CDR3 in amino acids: CATDGDGTSSSYNEQFF. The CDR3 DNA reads TGTGCCACCGATGGGGATGGCACCTCAAGCTCCTACAATGAGCAGTTCTTC.

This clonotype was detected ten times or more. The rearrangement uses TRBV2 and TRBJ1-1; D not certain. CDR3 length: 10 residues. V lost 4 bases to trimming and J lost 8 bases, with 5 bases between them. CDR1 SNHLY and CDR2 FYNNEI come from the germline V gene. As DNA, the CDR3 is TGTGCCAGCAGTGTATTAGAAGCTTTCTTT. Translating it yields CASSVLEAFF.

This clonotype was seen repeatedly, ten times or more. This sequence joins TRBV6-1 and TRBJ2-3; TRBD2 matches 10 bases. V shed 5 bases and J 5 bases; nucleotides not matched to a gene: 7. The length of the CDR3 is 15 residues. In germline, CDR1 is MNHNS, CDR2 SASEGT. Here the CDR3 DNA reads TGTGCCAGCAGTAGTCTAGCGGGGGCGGGAGATACGCAGTATTTT. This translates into CASSSLAGAGDTQYF.

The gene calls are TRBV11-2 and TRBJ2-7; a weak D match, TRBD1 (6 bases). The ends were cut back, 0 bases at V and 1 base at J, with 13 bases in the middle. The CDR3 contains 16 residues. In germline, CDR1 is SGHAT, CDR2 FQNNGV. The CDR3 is CASSLDRGRGSYEQYF. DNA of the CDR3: TGTGCCAGCAGCTTAGATCGGGGCAGGGGATCCTACGAGCAGTACTTC.

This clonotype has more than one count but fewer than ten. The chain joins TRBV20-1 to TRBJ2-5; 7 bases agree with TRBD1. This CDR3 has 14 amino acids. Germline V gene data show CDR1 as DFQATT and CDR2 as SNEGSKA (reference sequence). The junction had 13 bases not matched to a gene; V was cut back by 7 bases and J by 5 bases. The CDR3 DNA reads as TGCAGTGTCCATTCAGGGGGTAGGGGGGAGACCCAGTACTTC. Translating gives CSVHSGGRGETQYF.

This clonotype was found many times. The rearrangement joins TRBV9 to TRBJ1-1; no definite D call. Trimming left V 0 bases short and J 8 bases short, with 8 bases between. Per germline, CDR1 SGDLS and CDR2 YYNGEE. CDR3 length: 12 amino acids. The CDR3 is CASSVGGREAFF. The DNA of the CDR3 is TGTGCCAGCAGCGTAGGCGGCAGGGAAGCTTTCTTT.